This is a list of T cell receptor beta chains from one sample in a study of OX40 agonist ivuxolimab in advanced cancers. Clones were sequenced by immunoSEQ multiplex PCR, and TCRdb holds only the in-frame ones, with some missing. Of roughly 71,000 clones listed, over 60% are singletons. Sequenced here: CD4+ or CD8+ T cells sorted from blood, sampled in a trial of the OX40 agonist ivuxolimab. The receptor set was obtained from an adult with an advanced solid tumor such as melanoma, head and neck, liver or kidney cancer. Each CDR3 is given with its conserved first and last residue. The D gene is left open where the match is weak. Size is stated for part of the rows, as once, few or many counts, or as a class when the clone is expanded.

V gene: TRBV5-4; clone size: -; J gene: TRBJ2-7; D gene: TRBD2; CDR3 protein: CASSLGTTGGEQYF; CDR3 DNA: TGTGCCAGCAGCTTGGGGACTACCGGGGGGGAGCAGTACTTC
V gene: TRBV4-1; clone size: -; J gene: TRBJ2-1; D gene: -; CDR3 protein: CASSQGQFGSFVEQFF; CDR3 DNA: TGCGCCAGCAGCCAAGGACAGTTCGGCTCTTTCGTGGAGCAGTTCTTC
V gene: TRBV19; clone size: -; J gene: TRBJ2-2; D gene: -; CDR3 protein: CASSISQGALFF; CDR3 DNA: TGTGCCAGTAGTATTAGCCAGGGTGCGCTGTTTTTT
V gene: TRBV5-6; clone size: -; J gene: TRBJ1-1; D gene: -; CDR3 protein: CASSLGAVNTEAFF; CDR3 DNA: TGTGCCAGCAGCTTGGGGGCGGTGAACACTGAAGCTTTCTTT
V gene: TRBV6-6; clone size: once; J gene: TRBJ1-6; D gene: -; CDR3 protein: CASSYSGQTSPLHF; CDR3 DNA: TGTGCCAGCAGTTACTCTGGACAGACTTCACCCCTCCACTTT
V gene: TRBV5-1; clone size: -; J gene: TRBJ2-7; D gene: -; CDR3 protein: CASSGDTYEQYF; CDR3 DNA: TGCGCCAGCAGCGGGGACACCTACGAGCAGTACTTC
V gene: TRBV5-4; clone size: -; J gene: TRBJ2-5; D gene: TRBD2; CDR3 protein: CASSDGLAGKETQYF; CDR3 DNA: TGTGCCAGCAGCGACGGACTAGCGGGAAAAGAGACCCAGTACTTC
V gene: TRBV7-9; clone size: -; J gene: TRBJ1-4; D gene: -; CDR3 protein: CASSFGATNEKLFF; CDR3 DNA: TGTGCCAGCAGCTTTGGTGCAACTAATGAAAAACTGTTTTTT
V gene: TRBV10-2; clone size: -; J gene: TRBJ2-5; D gene: -; CDR3 protein: CASSARSAGETQYF; CDR3 DNA: TGCGCCAGCAGTGCCCGGAGCGCGGGGGAGACCCAGTACTTC
V gene: TRBV2; clone size: -; J gene: TRBJ1-2; D gene: -; CDR3 protein: CASRGPSLYGYTF; CDR3 DNA: TGTGCCAGCAGGGGGCCGTCGCTCTATGGCTACACCTTC
V gene: TRBV14; clone size: once; J gene: TRBJ1-3; D gene: TRBD1; CDR3 protein: CASSHGTENGNTIYF; CDR3 DNA: TGTGCCAGCAGCCATGGGACAGAGAATGGAAACACCATATATTTT
V gene: TRBV7-6; clone size: -; J gene: TRBJ2-2; D gene: -; CDR3 protein: CASSQPLGRANTGELFF; CDR3 DNA: TGTGCCAGCAGCCAACCGTTGGGACGGGCGAACACCGGGGAGCTGTTTTTT
V gene: TRBV4-2; clone size: -; J gene: TRBJ2-7; D gene: -; CDR3 protein: CASSQVLAYEQYF; CDR3 DNA: TGTGCCAGCAGCCAAGTTCTAGCCTACGAGCAGTACTTC
V gene: TRBV11-3; clone size: -; J gene: TRBJ2-5; D gene: -; CDR3 protein: CASSLDRASWDF; CDR3 DNA: TGTGCCAGCAGCTTAGATCGGGCAAGCTGGGACTTC
V gene: TRBV7-6; clone size: -; J gene: TRBJ2-1; D gene: -; CDR3 protein: CASSQRGSSYNEQFF; CDR3 DNA: TGTGCCAGCAGCCAACGGGGGAGCTCCTACAATGAGCAGTTCTTC
V gene: TRBV18; clone size: -; J gene: TRBJ2-1; D gene: TRBD1; CDR3 protein: CASSPGQGVGNEQFF; CDR3 DNA: TGTGCCAGCTCGCCAGGACAGGGAGTCGGCAATGAGCAGTTCTTC
V gene: TRBV6-5; clone size: -; J gene: TRBJ1-1; D gene: TRBD1; CDR3 protein: CASSYSTGDEAFF; CDR3 DNA: TGTGCCAGCAGTTACTCGACAGGGGATGAAGCTTTCTTT
V gene: TRBV6-6; clone size: -; J gene: TRBJ2-7; D gene: -; CDR3 protein: CASSLDLLSYEQYF; CDR3 DNA: TGTGCCAGCAGCCTCGATTTACTTTCCTACGAGCAGTACTTC
V gene: TRBV18; clone size: -; J gene: TRBJ2-7; D gene: -; CDR3 protein: CASSPSGSRSTYEQYF; CDR3 DNA: TGTGCCAGCTCACCATCCGGGTCGAGGTCGACCTACGAGCAGTACTTC
V gene: TRBV28; clone size: -; J gene: TRBJ2-7; D gene: -; CDR3 protein: CASSPGDGRSQYF; CDR3 DNA: TGTGCCAGCAGTCCTGGAGATGGCAGGTCACAGTACTTC
V gene: TRBV29-1; clone size: few; J gene: TRBJ1-5; D gene: -; CDR3 protein: CSVGQPNQPQHF; CDR3 DNA: TGCAGCGTCGGACAGCCTAATCAGCCCCAGCATTTT
V gene: TRBV5-1; clone size: -; J gene: TRBJ1-1; D gene: -; CDR3 protein: CASSLVTGTMNTEAFF; CDR3 DNA: TGCGCCAGCAGCTTGGTAACAGGAACCATGAACACTGAAGCTTTCTTT
V gene: TRBV4-2; clone size: -; J gene: TRBJ1-2; D gene: TRBD1; CDR3 protein: CASTLQGVDGYTF; CDR3 DNA: TGTGCCAGCACCCTCCAGGGGGTCGATGGCTACACCTTC
V gene: TRBV6-4; clone size: few; J gene: TRBJ1-1; D gene: -; CDR3 protein: CASSPTGANTEAFF; CDR3 DNA: TGTGCCAGCAGTCCGACAGGAGCGAACACTGAAGCTTTCTTT
V gene: TRBV7-3; clone size: -; J gene: TRBJ2-3; D gene: -; CDR3 protein: CASSLLGGADTQYF; CDR3 DNA: TGTGCCAGCAGCTTACTAGGAGGGGCAGATACGCAGTATTTT
V gene: TRBV6-1; clone size: -; J gene: TRBJ1-2; D gene: -; CDR3 protein: CASSGDGIGGYTF; CDR3 DNA: TGTGCCAGCAGTGGCGACGGTATCGGGGGCTACACCTTC
V gene: TRBV13; clone size: few; J gene: TRBJ2-1; D gene: -; CDR3 protein: CASSPPLSSSYNEQFF; CDR3 DNA: TGTGCCAGCAGCCCCCCATTGAGTAGCTCCTACAATGAGCAGTTCTTC
V gene: TRBV19; clone size: -; J gene: TRBJ2-1; D gene: TRBD2; CDR3 protein: CASSIDWREFTEQFF; CDR3 DNA: TGTGCCAGTAGTATAGATTGGCGGGAGTTTACCGAGCAGTTCTTC
V gene: TRBV5-1; clone size: -; J gene: TRBJ2-5; D gene: TRBD1; CDR3 protein: CASSSSDWYRGETQYF; CDR3 DNA: TGCGCCAGCAGCAGCTCGGATTGGTACAGGGGAGAGACCCAGTACTTC
V gene: TRBV19; clone size: -; J gene: TRBJ2-3; D gene: -; CDR3 protein: CASSIGDASYSDTQYF; CDR3 DNA: TGTGCCAGTAGTATAGGGGATGCTAGCTACTCCGATACGCAGTATTTT
V gene: TRBV7-9; clone size: -; J gene: TRBJ1-6; D gene: TRBD1; CDR3 protein: CASRSRDRESPLHF; CDR3 DNA: TGTGCCAGCAGGTCCCGGGACAGGGAATCACCCCTCCACTTT
V gene: TRBV2; clone size: few; J gene: TRBJ1-2; D gene: TRBD1; CDR3 protein: CASSPHRGSYGYTF; CDR3 DNA: TGTGCCAGCAGCCCTCACAGGGGTAGCTATGGCTACACCTTC
V gene: TRBV6-6; clone size: -; J gene: TRBJ1-2; D gene: TRBD1; CDR3 protein: CASSYAGDRINYGYTF; CDR3 DNA: TGTGCCAGCAGTTACGCTGGGGACAGGATAAACTATGGCTACACCTTC
V gene: TRBV5-1; clone size: once; J gene: TRBJ2-3; D gene: TRBD2; CDR3 protein: CASSSKGAGEPTQYF; CDR3 DNA: TGCGCCAGCAGCTCCAAGGGAGCGGGGGAACCCACGCAGTATTTT
V gene: TRBV30; clone size: -; J gene: TRBJ2-5; D gene: TRBD2; CDR3 protein: CAWGLGLAGMETQYF; CDR3 DNA: TGTGCCTGGGGCCTCGGCCTAGCGGGTATGGAGACCCAGTACTTC
V gene: TRBV6-6; clone size: few; J gene: TRBJ2-5; D gene: TRBD2; CDR3 protein: CASSFELAGGETQYF; CDR3 DNA: TGTGCCAGCAGTTTCGAACTAGCGGGAGGCGAGACCCAGTACTTC
V gene: TRBV12-5; clone size: -; J gene: TRBJ2-2; D gene: -; CDR3 protein: CASGLVPNTGELFF; CDR3 DNA: TGTGCTAGTGGTTTGGTGCCAAACACCGGGGAGCTGTTTTTT
V gene: TRBV30; clone size: -; J gene: TRBJ2-3; D gene: -; CDR3 protein: CALAGETDTQYF; CDR3 DNA: TGTGCCTTGGCAGGGGAAACAGATACGCAGTATTTT
V gene: TRBV4-1; clone size: -; J gene: TRBJ2-2; D gene: -; CDR3 protein: CASKLSISDTGELFF; CDR3 DNA: TGCGCCAGCAAGCTGTCAATTTCGGACACCGGGGAGCTGTTTTTT
V gene: TRBV5-1; clone size: -; J gene: TRBJ2-5; D gene: -; CDR3 protein: CASSLGGVLGETQYF; CDR3 DNA: TGCGCCAGCAGCTTGGGAGGGGTTTTGGGAGAGACCCAGTACTTC
V gene: TRBV28; clone size: -; J gene: TRBJ1-5; D gene: -; CDR3 protein: CASSYTFMGRGNQPQHF; CDR3 DNA: TGTGCCAGCAGTTATACCTTTATGGGCCGAGGCAATCAGCCCCAGCATTTT
V gene: TRBV28; clone size: -; J gene: TRBJ2-7; D gene: TRBD1; CDR3 protein: CASSLIVWDRVSYEQYF; CDR3 DNA: TGTGCCAGCAGTTTAATAGTTTGGGACAGGGTTTCCTACGAGCAGTACTTC